Listed below are T cell receptor beta chains from one sample, sequenced in a study of T cells in Graves' hyperthyroidism and ophthalmopathy. Via MiXCR, TCRdb re-called the multiplex PCR reads, giving one row per CDR3 protein. The table has 500,000 to 750,000 distinct CDR3 sequences, approximately 15% seen once. Sequencing input: blood. These receptors all stem from a woman between 18 and 30 years old with Graves' ophthalmopathy. CDR3s include the opening cysteine and the closing phenylalanine or tryptophan. Only some rows state a clone size, as once, few, many or a class for expanded clones.

V | size | CDR3
TRBV7-3 | many | CASSLTVGQGTEAFF
TRBV5-5 | NA | CASSLRGGDYGQYF
TRBV19 | NA | CASSVLAGANTRELFF
TRBV24-1 | many | CATSAQGGSYEQYF
TRBV20-1 | few | CSARSAGVGAGELFF
TRBV20-1 | many | CSARDPDRPNTEAFF
TRBV2 | many | CASSPFKGGSRDNEQFF
TRBV4-3 | few | CASSQGSGANFGEQYF
TRBV28 | NA | CASLSGQGAWETQYF
TRBV6-2/TRBV6-3 | many | CASSYPQEEAFF
TRBV30 | many | CAWGDWGYNSPLHF
TRBV28 | NA | CASSSGQGFALYSETQYF
TRBV6-1 | NA | CASRYRDRALFF
TRBV4-3 | NA | CASSQDPGLAGVYTGELFF
TRBV28 | many | CASFTSGPENIQYF
TRBV6-2/TRBV6-3 | many | CASSYRRPAAGGPSGGELFF
TRBV24-1 | many | CATGNAGAAEKLFF
TRBV27 | many | CASSLKPPGQSYEQYF
TRBV27 | few | CASSPTVRAYNEQFF
TRBV12-3/TRBV12-4 | many | CASSLGGTGGLQETQYF
TRBV20-1 | many | CSARQGGSGNTIYF
TRBV6-2/TRBV6-3 | many | CASSYSRDSKGYEQFF
TRBV12-3/TRBV12-4 | many | CASSFSANEKLFF
TRBV20-1 | many | CSASQPSGNTIYF
TRBV6-1 | many | CASRDGQGAAHEQYF
TRBV5-1 | many | CASSLGLSGAADTQYF
TRBV30 | many | CAWSVQLGNEQFF
TRBV11-1 | many | CASSGTSSRNEQFF
TRBV24-1 | few | CATSDSGTSEETQYF